This T cell receptor (beta chain) stems from a study of blood T cell repertoires in COVID-19 (dated by TCRdb to 2018 to 2021). Study-level background: Samples from collaborators originated in the United States, Italy and Spain and spanned both the acute and convalescent phases of COVID-19. The prospective study material was composed of cDNA or gDNA derived from T cells, B-cell-depleted T cells, or PBMCs. Deeply sampled blood TCRbeta repertoires from subjects exposed to, actively infected with, or recovered from COVID-19 were included in the dataset. A freely available public database, intended as a resource for researchers studying the immune response to SARS-CoV-2, is where the repertoires were released. The samples were drawn from the first 160 participants of the ongoing ImmuneRACE study and from 950 to 1,500 subjects provided by 6 global collaborators. Sample metadata almost always included a de-identified subject ID, COVID-19 status, age in years and sex. Where available, HLA class I and class II types were obtained from metadata supplied by the sample provider rather than from assay-based typing. What the work shows at the level of the full study, not this receptor alone: Clinical and demographic metadata were provided uncurated, with the amount varying by source and participant.

CDR1 and CDR2 (LGHNA, YNFKEQ) derive from the germline V gene. Relative to germline, V is missing 3 bases and J is missing 5 bases, with 7 bases of the junction outside any gene match. The CDR3 goes from the cysteine to the phenylalanine over 15 residues. Left in the record is the CDR3 DNA by itself, 45 bases read in frame from the first base. Notes on this clone: The antigen it binds to is not known. The sample holds no much larger clone one base away, and base qualities are not on file.

TCRbeta CDR3 regions were amplified from genomic DNA by means of the immunoSEQ Assay, a bias-controlled multiplex PCR. Regarding the original processing steps: The number of nucleated cells in each sample was estimated from the amplification of reference gene primers within the assay. To quantify the absolute abundance of each unique TCRbeta CDR3 rearrangement, sequence reads were collapsed and filtered. Productive Simpson clonality was computed per sample as the square root of Simpson's diversity index over productive rearrangements. The clones in this table, taken by TCRdb from immuneACCESS, are in-frame only. Not every clone is retained; where verified, under half of the shortfall comes from an unresolved V gene, and the cause of the rest is unknown. The DNA gave D and trimming, while V, J and clone size come from that table. The table for this sample lists 470,000 or so clones; around nine tenths of them were counted only once. Approximately 2% of the sample goes to the ten largest clones.

Participants in the prospective study were aged roughly 18 to 100 years, lived in 20 to 25 United States geographic areas, and enrolled through a virtual design. In the prospective study, cohorts were assigned on the basis of participant-reported clinical history obtained from a screening survey and a study questionnaire. In the prospective study, mobile phlebotomists collected whole blood, serum and a nasopharyngeal or oropharyngeal swab from each participant. Additional blood draws and questionnaires over an approximately 2-month period could optionally be provided by prospective study participants. Before DNA extraction, prospective study blood samples were shipped either frozen or at room temperature.

This TCR was recovered from a woman between 18 and 29 years old with acute COVID-19. Sequencing was carried out using PBMCs or T cells enriched from blood (not recorded which). This receptor chain uses TRBV4-2 and TRBJ2-1; a stretch of 7 junction bases matches TRBD1. The CDR3 is CASSQSGTANNEQFF. The sequenced DNA: TGTGCCAGCAGCCAGTCCGGGACAGCCAACAATGAGCAGTTCTTC.